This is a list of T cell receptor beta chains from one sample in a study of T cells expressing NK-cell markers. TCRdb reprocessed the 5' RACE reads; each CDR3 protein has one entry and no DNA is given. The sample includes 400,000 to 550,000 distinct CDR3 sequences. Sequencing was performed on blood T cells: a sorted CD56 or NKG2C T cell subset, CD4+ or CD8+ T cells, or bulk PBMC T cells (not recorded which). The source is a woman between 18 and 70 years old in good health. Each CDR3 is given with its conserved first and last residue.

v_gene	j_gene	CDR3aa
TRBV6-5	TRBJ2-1	CASSFREPRYNEQFF
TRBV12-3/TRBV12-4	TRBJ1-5	CASSIRQPSNQPQHF
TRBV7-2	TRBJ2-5	CASNVGQGAAQETQYF
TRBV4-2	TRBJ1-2	CASSHATTGGYGYTF
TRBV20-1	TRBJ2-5	CSATGLLARGEETQYF
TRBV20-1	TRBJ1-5	CSAEDGNQPQHF
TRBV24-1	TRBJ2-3	CATSDPLGSDTQYF
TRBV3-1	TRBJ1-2	CASSQDADDSYGYTF
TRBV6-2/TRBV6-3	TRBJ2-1	CASQTTLAGHYNEQFF
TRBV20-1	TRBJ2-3	CSARDLTAGTDTQYF
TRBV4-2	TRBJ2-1	CASSQASVAAFNEQFF
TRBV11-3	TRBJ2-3	CASSSLHGGRTDTQYF
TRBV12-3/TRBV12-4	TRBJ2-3	CASNSRGRRADSQYF
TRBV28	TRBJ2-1	CASQTPRGSVGEQFF
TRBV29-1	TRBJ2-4	CSVDEGAKNIQYF
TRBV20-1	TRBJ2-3	CSARRLAGDTDTQYF
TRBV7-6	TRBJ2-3	CASSRLAYKTRDTQYF
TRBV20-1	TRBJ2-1	CSAGKEGDGGEQFF
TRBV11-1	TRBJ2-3	CASSPLPSGGPYTDTQYF
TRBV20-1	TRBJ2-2	CSASPRTGELFF
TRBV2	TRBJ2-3	CASSASARGTDTQYF
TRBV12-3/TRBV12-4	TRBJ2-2	CATRTSGSQTGELFF
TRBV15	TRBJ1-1	CATSRGNWGLDTEAFF
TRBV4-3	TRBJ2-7	CASSQDQGARSYEQYF
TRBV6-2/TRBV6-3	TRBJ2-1	CASTYRVYNEQFF
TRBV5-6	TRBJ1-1	CASSQGGNTEAFF
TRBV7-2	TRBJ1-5	CASSLGRGYSNQPQHF
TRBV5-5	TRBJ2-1	CASSGIQIYEQFF
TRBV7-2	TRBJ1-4	CASSWTGMKLFF
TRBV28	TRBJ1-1	CASSLPDRVEAFF
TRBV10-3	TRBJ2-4	CAISESKEGTYNIQYF
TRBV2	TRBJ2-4	CASGMEVIQYF
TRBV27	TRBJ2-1	CASSFTGPPYNEQFF
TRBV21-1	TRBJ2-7	CASSILCDRGSYEQYF
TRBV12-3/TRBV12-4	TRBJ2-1	CASSPQQEQFF
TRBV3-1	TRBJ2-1	CASSRLAERYNEQFF
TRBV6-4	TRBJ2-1	CASSPGGLGEQFF